This record looks at one TCR beta chain sequence and its context. Its specificity is unknown. Distinct nucleotide sequences in the sample also encode this CDR3. 13 Jbeta primers and 60 Vbeta primers were used for the PCR. Assay used: immunoSEQ multiplex PCR; TCRdb lists only in-frame clones, some missing. The table records around 110,000 clones, 75% of them present only once. The CDR3 totals 15 residues. The V end was cut by 6 bases, the J end by 0 bases, with 15 bases between. Germline CDR1 and CDR2: SNHLY and FYNNEI. This entry is derived from a study of cytomegalovirus exposure and HLA in healthy donors. Study findings and constraints: In most subjects, TCR beta sequences reportedly gave accurate predictions of HLA-A and HLA-B alleles. Across all donors, roughly uniform sequencing depth was an assumption of the presence/absence analyses. Several of the most significant clusters appeared, in a later analysis, to be linked to common viral pathogens. Earlier results showed most TCR beta V segments being productive about 87% or about 30% of the time.

Sample: PBMCs. V is TRBV2 and J is TRBJ2-7; the D gene is possibly TRBD1 (5 bases). The clonotype was recovered from a man in his forties in good health and CMV-seronegative. The CDR3 DNA reads as TGTGCCAGCAGCCCAACAGGATATCGCTCCTACGAGCAGTACTTC. As protein: CASSPTGYRSYEQYF.